The present TCR beta chain was sequenced within a study of OX40 agonist ivuxolimab in advanced cancers. Study background: Males comprised 82.7% of the group, whose mean age was approximately 60 years (range 23 to 79). Whole-study results and caveats: Average numbers of expanded clones were greater in CD8+ T cells than in CD4+. Researchers did not determine the expanded peripheral T cells' antigen specificity. At 0.1 to 3.0 mg/kg and by week 6, clonal expansion occurred in CD4+ and CD8+ blood T cells.

Germline V gene data show CDR1 as SGDLS and CDR2 as YYNGEE. V was cut by 1 base and J by 1 base, with 8 bases left in between. This CDR3 is 14 amino acids long. Assay used: immunoSEQ multiplex PCR; TCRdb lists only in-frame clones, some missing. Of about 49,000 clones in the sample, roughly 79% were seen once. On this clone: The antigen is undetermined.

The chain recombines TRBV9 with TRBJ1-1; a weak D match, TRBD1 (6 bases). The TCR sequence derives from an adult with an advanced solid tumor such as melanoma, head and neck, liver or kidney cancer. The source was CD4+ or CD8+ T cells sorted from blood, collected in a trial of the OX40 agonist ivuxolimab. The CDR3 is CASSVKTGNTEAFF. In DNA, the CDR3 is TGTGCCAGCAGCGTAAAGACAGGGAACACTGAAGCTTTCTTT.